Shown below are 10 T cell receptor beta chains from a single sample sequenced in a study of type 1 regulatory T cells. TCRdb redid the calling of the reads with MiXCR, one entry per CDR3 protein. The sample includes 75,000 to 100,000 distinct CDR3 sequences, roughly 30% seen only once; the top ten take roughly 2.2%. The sample was CD4+ T cells, either the whole sample or a sorted fraction (not recorded which). The receptors shown here come from a human donor in good health.

This chain links TRBV10-3 with TRBJ1-4; TRBD1 is a possible D gene (5 bases). The ends were cut back, 4 bases at V and 7 bases at J, with 10 bases in the middle. Germline-derived CDR1 and CDR2 are ENHRY and SYGVKD. The CDR3 runs to 13 residues. CDR3 DNA sequence: TGTGCCATCAGTGCGGGGCCCGGTGAAAAACTGTTTTTT. Amino acid sequence: CAISAGPGEKLFF.

The table lists this clonotype with a few counts. The chain joins TRBV20-1 to TRBJ2-7, with TRBD2 identical over 8 bases. This CDR3 region has 17 residues. Trimming took 0 bases from V and 0 from J; bases not matched to a gene: 10. Germline values: CDR1 DFQATT, CDR2 SNEGSKA (reference sequence). This CDR3 is CSARDSRGLGSSYEQYF. In nucleotides, the CDR3 is TGCAGTGCTAGAGACTCGCGGGGACTAGGGAGCTCCTACGAGCAGTACTTC.

This clonotype has a handful of counts. The rearrangement uses TRBV7-9 and TRBJ2-3; the match to TRBD2 covers 12 bases. CDR1 is SEHNR and CDR2 is FQNEAQ in the germline V gene (reference sequence). CDR3 length: 18 amino acids. The J segment lost 0 bases and the V segment lost 4 bases, leaving 8 bases of the junction unmatched. The CDR3 bases are TGTGCCAGCAGCTCCCAAGGGACTAGCGGGCTAAGCACAGATACGCAGTATTTT. Translating gives CASSSQGTSGLSTDTQYF. The full variable domain, with the rest looked up from reference TRBV7-9 and TRBJ2-3, is DTGVSQNPRHKITKRGQNVTFRCDPISEHNRLYWYRQTLGQGPEFLTYFQNEAQLEKSRLLSDRFSAERPKGSFSTLEIQRTEQGDSAMYLCASSSQGTSGLSTDTQYFGPGTRLTVL.

V usage is TRBV4-3 and J usage is TRBJ2-3, with a possible D match to TRBD1 (6 bases). Germline CDR1 is LGHNA and CDR2 is YSLEER. V lost 4 bases and J 2 bases, leaving 10 bases between the germline ends. The CDR3 has 14 residues. The CDR3 DNA sequence: TGCGCCAGCAGCCCCAGGGGTCCCACAGATACGCAGTATTTT. It yields the protein CASSPRGPTDTQYF.

The sample holds a few counts of this clonotype. V usage is TRBV7-2 and J usage is TRBJ2-7; 7 positions agree with TRBD1. CDR3 length: 14 amino acids. With V trimmed by 5 bases and J by 3 bases, 7 bases remained unmatched. Germline V lookup: CDR1 SGHTA, CDR2 FQGNSA. The CDR3, as DNA: TGTGCCAGCAGCCGAGACAGGGTCGGCTACGAGCAGTACTTC. Amino acids: CASSRDRVGYEQYF.

This clonotype was recorded a few times. V is TRBV19 and J is TRBJ1-1, with D unclear. Germline-derived CDR1 and CDR2 are LNHDA and SQIVND (reference sequence). The CDR3 is 13 residues long. V shed 7 bases and J shed 1 base, with 10 bases lying between them. The CDR3 sequence: CASTPAGNTEAFF. The CDR3 DNA reads as TGTGCCAGTACCCCTGCAGGGAACACTGAAGCTTTCTTT.

Details on this clonotype: At one of its ends the junction is not consistent with the germline gene, which may arise from a read error. The rearrangement joins TRBV6-2 or TRBV6-3 to TRBJ2-1; 13 bases align to TRBD2. The CDR3 runs to 17 residues. Germline V gene data show CDR1 as MNHEY and CDR2 as SVGEGT. DNA for the CDR3: TGTGCCAGCAGTTACACTACGCCGGGACTAGCGGGACCACTTCTTGGCTTC. Its translation: CASSYTTPGLAGPLLGF.

The rearrangement links TRBV5-5 to TRBJ2-5, with D perhaps matching TRBD1 (6 bases). Germline lookup yields CDR1 SGHKS and CDR2 YYEKEE (reference sequence). The CDR3 contains 14 residues. Trimming cost V 2 bases and J 5 bases, with 13 bases left between them. The CDR3 sequence: CASSFQGKGETQYF. Here the CDR3 DNA reads TGTGCCAGCAGCTTCCAGGGGAAGGGGGAGACCCAGTACTTC. Together with reference TRBV5-5 and TRBJ2-5, the CDR3 gives the full variable domain: DAGVTQSPTHLIKTRGQQVTLRCSPISGHKSVSWYQQVLGQGPQFIFQYYEKEERGRGNFPDRFSARQFPNYSSELNVNALLLGDSALYLCASSFQGKGETQYFGPGTRLLVL.

This clonotype was counted a few times. The chain combines TRBV3-1 with TRBJ2-7; tentative D call: TRBD2 (6 bases). V lost 4 bases to trimming and J lost 2 bases, with 15 bases between them. Germline values: CDR1 LGHDT, CDR2 YNNKEL (reference sequence). The CDR3 is 15 amino acids. CDR3 sequence reads: CASSLRGLVPYEQYF. DNA of the CDR3: TGTGCCAGCAGCCTCCGGGGACTCGTCCCCTACGAGCAGTACTTC.

The genes are TRBV29-1 and TRBJ2-2, with D possibly matching TRBD2 (6 bases). Germline lookup yields CDR1 SQVTM and CDR2 ANQGSEA. This CDR3 region has 14 residues. V was clipped by 4 bases and J by 5 bases, with 14 bases between them. The CDR3 here is CSVGVGSWTGELFF. The CDR3 DNA reads as TGCAGCGTTGGGGTCGGGAGTTGGACCGGGGAGCTGTTTTTT.